The rows below give T cell receptor beta chains drawn from one sample of a study of cytomegalovirus exposure and HLA in healthy donors. Method: immunoSEQ multiplex PCR; TCRdb's copy keeps in-frame clones and lacks some. The profile shows around 92,000 clones, about 85% of them singletons. The specimen was PBMCs. These receptors all come from a girl aged 2 to 10 in good health and CMV-seropositive. Each CDR3 is given with its conserved first and last residue. The D gene is left open where the match is weak. Clone size is shown for a subset of rows, as once, few, many or a class of expanded clone.

J	D	size	V	CDR3	DNA
TRBJ2-4	-	-	TRBV19	CASSIAPGPQGGIQYF	TGTGCCAGTAGTATTGCCCCGGGACCCCAGGGGGGCATTCAGTACTTC
TRBJ1-1	-	-	TRBV6-4	CASSDQPGLNTEAFF	TGTGCCAGCAGTGATCAACCAGGCTTAAACACTGAAGCTTTCTTT
TRBJ1-5	-	-	TRBV28	CASSLREGGSNQPQHF	TGTGCCAGCAGTTTACGCGAGGGTGGTAGCAATCAGCCCCAGCATTTT
TRBJ2-3	TRBD2	-	TRBV10-3	CAISESLAALTDTQYF	TGTGCCATCAGTGAGTCGCTAGCGGCTCTCACAGATACGCAGTATTTT
TRBJ2-7	TRBD2	-	TRBV28	CASSLMPGLAVTYEQYF	TGTGCCAGCAGTCTAATGCCGGGACTAGCGGTAACCTACGAGCAGTACTTC
TRBJ1-2	TRBD1	-	TRBV30	CAWTQGDSRYTF	TGTGCCTGGACGCAGGGGGATAGTCGCTACACCTTC
TRBJ2-5	TRBD1	-	TRBV4-1	CASSQEGIGGRIRTQYF	TGCGCCAGCAGCCAAGAAGGGATAGGGGGCCGAATTAGGACCCAGTACTTC
TRBJ2-7	TRBD1	-	TRBV19	CASSMSRTGGSEQYF	TGTGCCAGTAGTATGAGTAGGACAGGGGGCAGTGAGCAGTACTTC
TRBJ2-7	TRBD1	-	TRBV6-4	CASSEILGQGTYEQYF	TGTGCCAGCAGTGAAATTTTAGGACAGGGTACCTACGAGCAGTACTTC
TRBJ2-5	-	-	TRBV5-1	CASSLSTGTQYF	TGCGCCAGCAGCCTCTCCACCGGGACCCAGTACTTC
TRBJ2-3	TRBD2	-	TRBV30	CAWGTTLVDTQYF	TGTGCCTGGGGGACTACCCTGGTAGATACGCAGTATTTT
TRBJ2-7	TRBD2	-	TRBV15	CATSRDPRIGRGGIYEQYF	TGTGCCACCAGCAGGGACCCGAGAATAGGCCGCGGGGGGATCTACGAGCAGTACTTC
TRBJ2-1	TRBD2	-	TRBV30	CAWTLLTSGRADEQFF	TGTGCCTGGACCCTCTTAACTAGCGGGAGGGCAGATGAGCAGTTCTTC
TRBJ2-1	-	-	TRBV30	CAWSRNNNEQFF	TGTGCCTGGAGTAGAAACAACAATGAGCAGTTCTTC
TRBJ1-1	-	-	TRBV30	CAWIEVEAFF	TGTGCCTGGATCGAGGTGGAAGCTTTCTTT
TRBJ2-1	-	-	TRBV5-1	CASSSITGNSYNEQFF	TGCGCCAGCAGCTCAATAACAGGGAACTCCTACAATGAGCAGTTCTTC
TRBJ2-3	TRBD2	-	TRBV7-9	CASSLILGSGRAMADTQYF	TGTGCCAGCAGCTTAATCCTGGGCAGCGGGAGGGCAATGGCGGATACGCAGTATTTT
TRBJ1-1	-	few	TRBV19	CASRGREGAEAFF	TGTGCCAGTAGGGGAAGAGAGGGGGCTGAAGCTTTCTTT
TRBJ1-2	TRBD1	-	TRBV15	CATSTGGGLSGYTF	TGTGCCACCAGCACAGGGGGCGGGTTGAGCGGCTACACCTTC
TRBJ2-7	-	-	TRBV6-5	CASSYGGTAYYEQYF	TGTGCCAGCAGTTACGGGGGGACGGCCTACTACGAGCAGTACTTC
TRBJ1-2	TRBD1	-	TRBV2	CASRSDRLNYGYTF	TGTGCCAGCAGATCGGACAGGTTGAACTATGGCTACACCTTC
TRBJ1-1	-	-	TRBV27	CASSLGGRTNTEAFF	TGTGCCAGCAGCTTGGGGGGACGCACGAACACTGAAGCTTTCTTT
TRBJ2-7	-	-	TRBV7-2	CASSFLNRHLYEQYF	TGTGCCAGCAGCTTTTTAAACAGGCACCTCTACGAGCAGTACTTC
TRBJ2-1	TRBD2	few	TRBV6-5	CASSYEGLVNDDEQFF	TGTGCCAGCAGTTACGAGGGACTAGTCAATGACGATGAGCAGTTCTTC
TRBJ1-1	-	-	TRBV28	CASSPGNTEAFF	TGTGCCAGCAGTCCGGGGAACACTGAAGCTTTCTTT
TRBJ2-1	-	once	TRBV7-9	CASTMWARGNEQFF	TGTGCCAGCACCATGTGGGCCAGGGGAAATGAGCAGTTCTTC
TRBJ2-1	TRBD1	-	TRBV2	CASIGQGMEDEQFF	TGTGCCAGCATCGGACAGGGGATGGAAGATGAGCAGTTCTTC
TRBJ2-7	-	-	TRBV27	CASSLNAREQYF	TGTGCCAGCAGTTTAAATGCTAGGGAGCAGTACTTC
TRBJ1-2	-	-	TRBV7-9	CASSLGRSSGYTF	TGTGCCAGCAGCCTGGGGCGCAGTAGTGGCTACACCTTC
TRBJ2-3	TRBD2	-	TRBV7-2	CASSLGGGYTDTQYF	TGTGCCAGCAGCTTAGGGGGGGGGTACACAGATACGCAGTATTTT
TRBJ1-2	-	-	TRBV18	CASSPGADYGYTF	TGTGCCAGCTCTCCGGGTGCCGACTATGGCTACACCTTC
TRBJ2-7	-	few	TRBV4-3	CASSQESGTGDYEQYF	TGCGCCAGCAGCCAAGAAAGTGGGACTGGAGACTACGAGCAGTACTTC
TRBJ2-3	TRBD2	-	TRBV25-1	CASSDGGRPADTQYF	TGTGCCAGCAGTGATGGCGGGAGGCCAGCAGATACGCAGTATTTT
TRBJ1-5	-	-	TRBV28	CASSLRESGNQPQHF	TGTGCCAGCAGTTTACGGGAGAGCGGCAATCAGCCCCAGCATTTT
TRBJ1-1	-	-	TRBV12-5	CASGQTPRQAFF	TGTGCTAGTGGCCAAACACCCCGCCAGGCTTTCTTT
TRBJ2-7	TRBD2	-	TRBV7-9	CASSLLAGGYEQYF	TGTGCCAGCAGCTTACTAGCGGGAGGGTACGAGCAGTACTTC
TRBJ1-1	-	-	TRBV5-1	CASSLVPEGYTEAFF	TGCGCCAGCAGCTTAGTCCCCGAGGGCTACACTGAAGCTTTCTTT
TRBJ1-1	TRBD1	-	TRBV18	CASSRTGDSMNTEAFF	TGTGCCAGCTCGCGGACAGGTGACTCTATGAACACTGAAGCTTTCTTT
TRBJ2-2	TRBD2	-	TRBV4-2	CASSQEGLAGVGELFF	TGTGCCAGCAGCCAAGAGGGACTAGCGGGAGTGGGGGAGCTGTTTTTT
TRBJ1-2	TRBD1	-	TRBV5-1	CASSLGQGSGYTF	TGCGCCAGCAGCTTGGGACAGGGGTCTGGCTACACCTTC
TRBJ1-1	-	few	TRBV2	CASKLGGGPMNTEAFF	TGTGCCAGCAAGCTGGGAGGGGGGCCCATGAACACTGAAGCTTTCTTT
TRBJ2-7	-	-	TRBV14	CASSQGSRGWSYEQYF	TGTGCCAGCAGCCAAGGGTCTAGAGGATGGTCCTACGAGCAGTACTTC
TRBJ2-1	-	few	TRBV29-1	CSEVGATYNEQFF	TGCAGCGAGGTGGGGGCTACCTACAATGAGCAGTTCTTC
TRBJ1-1	TRBD1	-	TRBV18	CASSPRQGASNTEAFF	TGTGCCAGCTCACCACGACAGGGGGCTTCTAACACTGAAGCTTTCTTT
TRBJ2-1	-	once	TRBV29-1	CSVERAGEQFF	TGCAGCGTTGAACGCGCGGGAGAGCAGTTCTTC
TRBJ1-1	-	-	TRBV10-2	CATNMGGYTEAFF	TGCGCCACCAATATGGGGGGGTACACTGAAGCTTTCTTT
TRBJ1-1	-	few	TRBV21-1	CASSRGQGGGRDTEAFF	TGTGCCAGCAGCAGAGGACAGGGAGGAGGAAGGGACACTGAAGCTTTCTTT
TRBJ1-1	-	few	TRBV10-3	CAIRQGSGTEAFF	TGTGCCATCAGACAGGGATCGGGGACTGAAGCTTTCTTT